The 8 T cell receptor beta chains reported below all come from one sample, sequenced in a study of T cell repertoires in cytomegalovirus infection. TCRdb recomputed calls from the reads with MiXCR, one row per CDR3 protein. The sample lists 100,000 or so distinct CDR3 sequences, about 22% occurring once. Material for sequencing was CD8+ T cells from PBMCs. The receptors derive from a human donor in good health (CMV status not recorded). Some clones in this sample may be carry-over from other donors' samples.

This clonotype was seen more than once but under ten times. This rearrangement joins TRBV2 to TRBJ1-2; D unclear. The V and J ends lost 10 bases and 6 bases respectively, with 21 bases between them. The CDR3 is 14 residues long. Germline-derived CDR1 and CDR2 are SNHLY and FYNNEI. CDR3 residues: CATDKKGSRDGYTF. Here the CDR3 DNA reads TGTGCCACCGATAAAAAGGGAAGTAGAGATGGCTACACCTTC. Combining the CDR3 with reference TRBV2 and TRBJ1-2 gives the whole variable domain EPEVTQTPSHQVTQMGQEVILRCVPISNHLYFYWYRQILGQKVEFLVSFYNNEISEKSEIFDDQFSVERPDGSNFTLKIRSTKLEDSAMYFCATDKKGSRDGYTFGSGTRLTVV.

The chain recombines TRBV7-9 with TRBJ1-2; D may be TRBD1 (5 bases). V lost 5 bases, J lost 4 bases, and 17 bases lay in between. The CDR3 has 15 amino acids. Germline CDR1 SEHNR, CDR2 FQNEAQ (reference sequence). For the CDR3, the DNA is TGTGCCAGCAGCCCCCTTCTGGGGGAGGGCTATGGCTACACCTTC. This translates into CASSPLLGEGYGYTF.

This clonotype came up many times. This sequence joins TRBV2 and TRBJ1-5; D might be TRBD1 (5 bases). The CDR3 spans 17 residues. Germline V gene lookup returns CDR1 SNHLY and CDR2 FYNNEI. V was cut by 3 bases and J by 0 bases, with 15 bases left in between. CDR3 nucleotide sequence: TGTGCCAGCAGTGAGGTGGCAGGGCCCTATAGCAATCAGCCCCAGCATTTT. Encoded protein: CASSEVAGPYSNQPQHF.

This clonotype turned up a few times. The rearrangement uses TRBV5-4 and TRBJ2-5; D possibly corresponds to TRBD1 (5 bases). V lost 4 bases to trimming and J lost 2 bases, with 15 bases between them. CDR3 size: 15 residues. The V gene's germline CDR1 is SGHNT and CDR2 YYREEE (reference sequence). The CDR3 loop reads CASSAPQGGQETQYF. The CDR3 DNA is TGTGCCAGCAGCGCCCCGCAGGGTGGGCAAGAGACCCAGTACTTC.

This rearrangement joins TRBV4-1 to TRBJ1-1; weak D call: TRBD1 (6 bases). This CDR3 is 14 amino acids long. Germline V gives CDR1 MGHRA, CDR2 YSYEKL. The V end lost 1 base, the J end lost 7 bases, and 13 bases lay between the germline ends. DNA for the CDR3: TGCGCCAGCAGCCAAGTTAACAGGGAAGGTGAAGCTTTCTTT. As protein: CASSQVNREGEAFF.

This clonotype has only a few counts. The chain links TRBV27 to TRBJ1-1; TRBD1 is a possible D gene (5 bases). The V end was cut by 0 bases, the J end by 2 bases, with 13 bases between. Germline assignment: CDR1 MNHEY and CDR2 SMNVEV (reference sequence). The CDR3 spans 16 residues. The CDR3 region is CASSLSGVLGNTEAFF. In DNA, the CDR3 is TGTGCCAGCAGTTTATCAGGGGTCTTGGGTAACACTGAAGCTTTCTTT.

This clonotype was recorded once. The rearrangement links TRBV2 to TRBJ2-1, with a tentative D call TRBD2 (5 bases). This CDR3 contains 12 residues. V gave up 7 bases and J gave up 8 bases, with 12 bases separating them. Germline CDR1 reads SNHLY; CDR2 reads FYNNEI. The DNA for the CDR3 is TGTGCCAGCACCGGGGTAAGGGATGAGCAGTTCTTC. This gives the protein CASTGVRDEQFF.

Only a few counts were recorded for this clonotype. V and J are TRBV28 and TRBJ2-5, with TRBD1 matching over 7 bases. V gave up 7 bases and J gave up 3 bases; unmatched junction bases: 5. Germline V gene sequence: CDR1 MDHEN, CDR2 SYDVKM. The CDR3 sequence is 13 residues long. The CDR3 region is CASTPGQEETQYF. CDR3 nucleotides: TGTGCCAGCACCCCCGGACAGGAAGAGACCCAGTACTTC.